Following are 19 T cell receptor beta chains from one sample sequenced in a study of blood T cell repertoires in COVID-19. Generated by immunoSEQ multiplex PCR, the TCRdb table keeps only in-frame clones and is missing some. Here the sample spans 40,000 to 55,000 clones, less than 85% being singletons. Source material: peripheral blood. Receptor source: a man in his forties or fifties with active COVID-19.

The chain combines TRBV10-2 with TRBJ2-7, with D possibly matching TRBD1 (6 bases). V was cut by 4 bases and J by 6 bases, with 19 bases left in between. The CDR3 is 15 residues long. Germline CDR1 WSHSY, CDR2 SAAADI. Here the CDR3 reads CASSVGFQGPIEQYF. The DNA for the CDR3 is TGCGCCAGCAGTGTCGGTTTTCAGGGGCCCATCGAGCAGTACTTC.

This clone was counted between two and nine times. The rearrangement joins TRBV4-1 to TRBJ2-7, with 12 bases lining up with TRBD2. The trim removed 4 bases at V and 3 bases at J, leaving 7 bases unmatched. Germline V gene data show CDR1 as MGHRA and CDR2 as YSYEKL. The CDR3 has 16 amino acids. CDR3 bases: TGCGCCAGCAGCCCCCCTCTAGCGGGGGGGCTCTACGAGCAGTACTTC. Translation gives CASSPPLAGGLYEQYF.

V is TRBV6-5 and J is TRBJ2-1; 7 nucleotides line up with TRBD1. CDR3 length: 15 amino acids. V lost 6 bases, J lost 9 bases, and 14 bases stayed unmatched. The germline V gene has CDR1 MNHEY and CDR2 SVGAGI. CDR3 residues: CASRGGQVPPGEQFF. CDR3 in DNA: TGTGCCAGCAGAGGTGGACAGGTACCCCCCGGTGAGCAGTTCTTC.

V and J are TRBV4-1 and TRBJ2-7, with D unclear. Trimming cost V 1 base and J 2 bases, with 6 bases left between them. Germline CDR1 MGHRA, CDR2 YSYEKL. This CDR3 region has 13 residues. The CDR3 here is CASSQGDPYEQYF. The CDR3 DNA reads TGCGCCAGCAGCCAAGGAGATCCCTACGAGCAGTACTTC.

The V and J genes are TRBV6-2 or TRBV6-3 and TRBJ2-1; D call uncertain. This CDR3 has 14 amino acids. V shed 2 bases and J shed 0 bases, with 5 bases lying between them. Germline lookup yields CDR1 MNHEY and CDR2 SVGEGT. CDR3 nucleotides: TGTGCCAGCAGTTACGTTAGCTCCTACAATGAGCAGTTCTTC. It encodes CASSYVSSYNEQFF.

The rearrangement links TRBV25-1 to TRBJ2-5; 8 bases line up with TRBD1. After removal of 2 bases from V and 2 bases from J, the junction contained 4 bases not matched to a gene. The CDR3 covers 15 residues. Germline CDR1 and CDR2: MGHDK and SYGVNS. CDR3 sequence reads: CASSETRGPQETQYF. In DNA, the CDR3 is TGTGCCAGCAGTGAAACCAGGGGGCCGCAAGAGACCCAGTACTTC.

The chain has TRBV19 and TRBJ1-6; 7 bases are shared with TRBD1. Trimming at V came to 7 bases and at J to 4 bases, leaving 4 bases not matched to a gene. The CDR3 has 14 amino acids. From germline, CDR1 is LNHDA and CDR2 SQIVND (reference sequence). The CDR3 loop reads CASNGGQYNSPLHF. In nucleotides, the CDR3 is TGTGCCAGTAACGGGGGACAGTATAATTCACCCCTCCACTTT.

This clone occurred once. The chain recombines TRBV4-2 with TRBJ1-4, with TRBD1 matching 9 bases. The CDR3 is 14 amino acids. The germline gives CDR1 LGHNA, CDR2 YNFKEQ. The ends lost 6 bases at V and 6 bases at J; junction bases unmatched: 5. The CDR3 is CASRFTGGDEKLFF. CDR3 in DNA: TGTGCCAGCAGATTTACAGGGGGCGATGAAAAACTGTTTTTT.

V is TRBV4-1 and J is TRBJ2-1; 9 nucleotides match TRBD1. The CDR3 totals 15 residues. With V trimmed by 2 bases and J by 5 bases, 4 bases remained unmatched. Germline-derived CDR1 and CDR2 are MGHRA and YSYEKL. The chain's CDR3 is CASSQTGGAHNEQFF. Here the CDR3 DNA reads TGCGCCAGCAGCCAAACAGGGGGCGCCCACAATGAGCAGTTCTTC.

The genes are TRBV6-5 and TRBJ2-2; perhaps TRBD2 as D (7 bases). CDR3 size: 16 residues. V was shortened by 0 bases and J by 2 bases, with 10 bases between the two germline ends. Per the germline V gene, CDR1 is MNHEY and CDR2 is SVGAGI. In DNA form, the CDR3 reads TGTGCCAGCAGTTACTCAGGGGGGGGAAACACCGGGGAGCTGTTTTTT. Its protein is CASSYSGGGNTGELFF.

The chain employs TRBV3-1 (or the pseudogene TRBV3-2) and TRBJ2-5, with D possibly being TRBD2 (7 bases). The CDR3 extends over 15 amino acids. Trimming removed 4 bases from V and 5 bases from J, with 17 bases in between. The germline CDR1 and CDR2 sequences are LGHDT and YNNKEL (reference sequence). DNA of the CDR3: TGTGCCAGCAGCCCCCCGGGGGGCGCTTGGGAGACCCAGTACTTC. This sequence encodes CASSPPGGAWETQYF.

This rearrangement joins TRBV24-1 to TRBJ1-2, with D perhaps matching TRBD1 (5 bases). V lost 3 bases, J lost 7 bases, and 8 bases lay in between. This CDR3 is 12 amino acids long. The germline V gene has CDR1 KGHDR and CDR2 SFDVKD. CDR3 residues: CATSDPGSGYTF. The CDR3 region has the DNA TGTGCCACCAGTGATCCAGGGTCTGGCTACACCTTC.

The chain recombines TRBV18 with TRBJ2-3; TRBD2 matches 8 bases. The germline CDR1 and CDR2 sequences are KGHSH and LQKENI. The ends lost 2 bases at V and 0 bases at J; junction bases unmatched: 1. This CDR3 has 15 residues. CDR3 protein: CASSPSSGSTDTQYF. The CDR3, as DNA: TGTGCCAGCTCACCATCTAGCGGGAGCACAGATACGCAGTATTTT. Together with reference TRBV18 and TRBJ2-3, the CDR3 gives the full variable domain: NAGVMQNPRHLVRRRGQEARLRCSPMKGHSHVYWYRQLPEEGLKFMVYLQKENIIDESGMPKERFSAEFPKEGPSILRIQQVVRGDSAAYFCASSPSSGSTDTQYFGPGTRLTVL.

This clone was observed a few times. This chain uses TRBV7-9 with TRBJ1-2; D remains ambiguous. CDR3 length equals 15 residues. V was pared by 4 bases and J by 1 base, with 13 bases between. Germline V gene data show CDR1 as SEHNR and CDR2 as FQNEAQ (reference sequence). The CDR3 sequence: CASSSGSAGNYGYTF. The DNA of the CDR3 is TGTGCCAGCAGCTCGGGGTCGGCGGGTAACTATGGCTACACCTTC.

This clone appeared a few times. The rearrangement joins TRBV5-1 to TRBJ2-1, with a weak D call TRBD2 (5 bases). Germline V gene sequence: CDR1 SGHRS, CDR2 YFSETQ. The CDR3 runs to 13 residues. Trimming stripped 2 bases from V and 9 bases from J, with 12 bases between. CDR3: CASSFLALGEQFF. The CDR3 coding sequence is TGCGCCAGCAGCTTTCTAGCCCTAGGTGAGCAGTTCTTC. Complete variable domain (other parts from reference TRBV5-1 and TRBJ2-1): KAGVTQTPRYLIKTRGQQVTLSCSPISGHRSVSWYQQTPGQGLQFLFEYFSETQRNKGNFPGRFSGRQFSNSRSEMNVSTLELGDSALYLCASSFLALGEQFFGPGTRLTVL.

This clone was detected only a few times. This sequence joins TRBV10-2 and TRBJ1-3, with D possibly being TRBD1 (5 bases). Germline V gene lookup returns CDR1 WSHSY and CDR2 SAAADI. With 5 bases removed from V and 0 bases from J, the gap between germline ends came to 14 bases. The length of the CDR3 is 16 residues. This CDR3 is CASSQAQAFSGNTIYF. The CDR3 coding sequence is TGCGCCAGCAGTCAGGCACAGGCCTTCTCTGGAAACACCATATATTTT.

This rearrangement joins TRBV6-5 to TRBJ2-1; 10 bases fit TRBD2. CDR1 is MNHEY, CDR2 SVGAGI, per germline. V shed 0 bases and J 6 bases; nucleotides not matched to a gene: 2. This CDR3 is 15 amino acids long. CDR3 nucleotides: TGTGCCAGCAGTTACTCCGGACTAGCGGTCAATGAGCAGTTCTTC. It specifies CASSYSGLAVNEQFF.

This rearrangement joins TRBV10-2 to TRBJ2-1, with 8 bases lining up with TRBD1. This CDR3 is built from 16 residues. The V and J ends lost 9 bases and 2 bases, in that order; junction bases with no gene match: 12. Germline V gene data show CDR1 as WSHSY and CDR2 as SAAADI. Written as DNA, the CDR3 is TGCGCCAGTCGCAAACCTTCAGGGGGCCCCTACAATGAGCAGTTCTTC. This gives the protein CASRKPSGGPYNEQFF.

The chain recombines TRBV18 with TRBJ2-2; 9 bases agree with TRBD2. Per germline, CDR1 KGHSH and CDR2 LQKENI. With V trimmed by 1 base and J by 5 bases, 2 bases remained unmatched. This CDR3 is built from 15 residues. This CDR3 reads CASSPQSGGTGELFF. The DNA of the CDR3 is TGTGCCAGCTCACCACAAAGCGGGGGGACCGGGGAGCTGTTTTTT. The whole variable domain, filled in from reference TRBV18 and TRBJ2-2, reads NAGVMQNPRHLVRRRGQEARLRCSPMKGHSHVYWYRQLPEEGLKFMVYLQKENIIDESGMPKERFSAEFPKEGPSILRIQQVVRGDSAAYFCASSPQSGGTGELFFGEGSRLTVL.